The present T cell receptor (beta chain) was sequenced within a study of blood T cell repertoires in COVID-19. Method: immunoSEQ multiplex PCR; TCRdb's copy keeps in-frame clones and lacks some. The table lists approximately 220,000 clones, 70% to 90% of them singletons. This CDR3 spans 15 amino acids. Germline V CDR1 and CDR2: LGHDT, YNNKEL (reference sequence). V shed 2 bases and J 3 bases; nucleotides not matched to a gene: 6. The V gene is TRBV3-1 (or the pseudogene TRBV3-2), the J gene TRBJ1-2; 7 bases line up with TRBD1. This receptor was identified in a woman between 40 and 50 years old with acute COVID-19. Sequenced: PBMCs or T cells enriched from blood (not recorded which). CDR3 residues: CASSQLQGGDYGYTF. As DNA, the CDR3 is TGTGCCAGCAGCCAACTCCAGGGGGGCGACTATGGCTACACCTTC.